What follows describes a single T cell receptor (beta chain). Its target is unknown. The method was immunoSEQ multiplex PCR; TCRdb's version includes in-frame clones alone and lacks a portion of them. The top ten clones hold roughly 4.3% of a sample with over 150,000 clones, about 90% of them seen once. These data come from a study of T cell responses to AZD1222 COVID-19 vaccine. Study results and limitations: Baseline antibody screening turned up just a handful of seropositive AZD1222 recipients. The sample set comprised mostly white British donors with more females, and clonal diversity was possibly underestimated. Researchers report vaccine-associated CD4 TCRs spanning spike, with dominance at 160-218 and 743-854. Sampled repertoires all dated from after the peak T cell response.

Material: peripheral blood, obtained on day 0 of MenACWY control vaccination. The source of this sequence is an adult in good health.

The chain's CDR3 is CASSQGLAGVTGELFF. The CDR3, as DNA: TGCGCCAGCAGCCAAGGGCTAGCGGGAGTCACCGGGGAGCTGTTTTTT. The V call is TRBV4-3, the J call TRBJ2-2; 10 bases match TRBD2. This CDR3 spans 16 amino acids. Trimming cost V 1 base and J 4 bases; bases outside gene matches: 3. CDR1 LGHNA and CDR2 YSLEER come from the germline V gene.